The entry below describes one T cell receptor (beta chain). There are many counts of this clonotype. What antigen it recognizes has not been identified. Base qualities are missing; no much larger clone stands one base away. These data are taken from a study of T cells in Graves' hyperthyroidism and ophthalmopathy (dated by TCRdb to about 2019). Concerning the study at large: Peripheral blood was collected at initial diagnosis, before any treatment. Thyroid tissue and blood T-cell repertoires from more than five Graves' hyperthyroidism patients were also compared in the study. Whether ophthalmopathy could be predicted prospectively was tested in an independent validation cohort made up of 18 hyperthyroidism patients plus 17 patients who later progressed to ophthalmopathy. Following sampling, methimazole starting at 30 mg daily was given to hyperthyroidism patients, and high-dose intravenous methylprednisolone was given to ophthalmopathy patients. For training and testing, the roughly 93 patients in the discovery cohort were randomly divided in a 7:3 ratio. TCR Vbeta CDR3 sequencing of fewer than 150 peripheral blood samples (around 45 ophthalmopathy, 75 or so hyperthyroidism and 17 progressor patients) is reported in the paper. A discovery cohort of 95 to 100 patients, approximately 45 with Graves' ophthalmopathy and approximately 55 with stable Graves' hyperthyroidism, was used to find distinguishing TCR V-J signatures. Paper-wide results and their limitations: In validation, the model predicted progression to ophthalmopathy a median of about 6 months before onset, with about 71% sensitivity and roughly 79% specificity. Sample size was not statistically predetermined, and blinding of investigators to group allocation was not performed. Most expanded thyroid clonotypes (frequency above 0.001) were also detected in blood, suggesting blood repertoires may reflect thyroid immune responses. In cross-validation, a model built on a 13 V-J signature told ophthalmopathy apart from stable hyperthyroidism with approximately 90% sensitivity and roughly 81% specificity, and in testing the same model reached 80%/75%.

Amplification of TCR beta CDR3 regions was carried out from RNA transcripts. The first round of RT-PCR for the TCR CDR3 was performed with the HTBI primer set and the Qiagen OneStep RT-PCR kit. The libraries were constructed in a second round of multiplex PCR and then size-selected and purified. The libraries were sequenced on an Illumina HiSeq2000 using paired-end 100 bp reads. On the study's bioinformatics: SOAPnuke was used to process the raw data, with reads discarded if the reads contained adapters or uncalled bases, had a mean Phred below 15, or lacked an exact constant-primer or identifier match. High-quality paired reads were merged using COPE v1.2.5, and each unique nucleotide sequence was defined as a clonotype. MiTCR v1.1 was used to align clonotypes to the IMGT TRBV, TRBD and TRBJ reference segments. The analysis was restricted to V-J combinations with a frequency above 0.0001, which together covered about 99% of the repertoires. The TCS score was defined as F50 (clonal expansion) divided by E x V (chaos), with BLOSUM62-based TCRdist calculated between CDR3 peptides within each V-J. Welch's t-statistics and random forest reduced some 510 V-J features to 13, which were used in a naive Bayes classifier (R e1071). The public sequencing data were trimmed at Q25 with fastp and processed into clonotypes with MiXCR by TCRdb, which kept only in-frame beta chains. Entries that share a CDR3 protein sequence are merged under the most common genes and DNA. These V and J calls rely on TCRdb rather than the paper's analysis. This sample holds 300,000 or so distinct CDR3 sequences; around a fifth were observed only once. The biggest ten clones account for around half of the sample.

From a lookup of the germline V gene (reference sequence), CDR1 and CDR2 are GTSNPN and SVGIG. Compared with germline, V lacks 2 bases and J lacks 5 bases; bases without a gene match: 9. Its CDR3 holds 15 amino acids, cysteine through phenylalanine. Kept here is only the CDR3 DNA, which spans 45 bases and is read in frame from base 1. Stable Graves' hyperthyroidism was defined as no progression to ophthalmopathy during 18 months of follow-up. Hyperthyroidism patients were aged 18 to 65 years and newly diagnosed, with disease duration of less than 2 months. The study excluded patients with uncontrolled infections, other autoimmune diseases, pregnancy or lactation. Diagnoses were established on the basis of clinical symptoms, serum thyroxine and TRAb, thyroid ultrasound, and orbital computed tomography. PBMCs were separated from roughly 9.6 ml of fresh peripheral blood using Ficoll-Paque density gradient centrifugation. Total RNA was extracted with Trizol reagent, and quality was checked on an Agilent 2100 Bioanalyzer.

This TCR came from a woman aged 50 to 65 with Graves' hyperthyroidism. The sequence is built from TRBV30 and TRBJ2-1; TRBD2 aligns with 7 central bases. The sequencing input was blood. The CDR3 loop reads CAWSIGLGRNNEQFF. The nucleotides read TGTGCCTGGAGTATTGGACTAGGACGAAACAATGAGCAGTTCTTC.